These 16 T cell receptor beta chains came from one sample sequenced in a study of identical twins (dated by TCRdb to about 2016). The method was 5' RACE. The sample was run on an Illumina HiSeq 2000. TCRdb handled the public reads itself, with Q25 trimming in fastp and clone calling in MiXCR, and kept productive beta chains. A single entry per CDR3 protein holds the most common genes and DNA from its merged rows. In all, the sample holds hundreds of thousands of distinct CDR3 sequences, and about 8.3% of those were seen once. Jointly, the top ten make up more than 2% of the sample. This sample was also put to use in a study of yellow fever vaccine responses in identical twins.

Sequenced material: memory (CD45RO+) T cells sorted from blood. The cell subset or site tag for this specimen amounts to: CD45RO+ enriched T cells. These TCRs come from a woman in her late teens or twenties in good health.

Ten or more counts support this clonotype. The J gene is TRBJ2-3, the V gene TRBV20-1, with D possibly matching TRBD1 (6 bases). Trimming pared 3 bases from V and 2 bases from J, leaving 15 bases between. There are 15 residues in the CDR3. From germline, CDR1 is DFQATT and CDR2 SNEGSKA (reference sequence). The CDR3 sequence is CSASRRTDDTDTQYF. The CDR3 DNA is TGCAGTGCTAGCCGGCGGACAGACGACACAGATACGCAGTATTTT.

V gene TRBV7-8 combines with J gene TRBJ1-2; D gene uncertain. There are 13 residues in the CDR3. Germline CDR1 reads SGHVS; CDR2 reads FQNEAQ. V lost 1 base and J lost 5, with 8 bases in between. CDR3 nucleotides: TGTGCCAGCAGCTTAGGGTCAGAATATGGCTACACCTTC. As protein: CASSLGSEYGYTF.

The rearrangement uses TRBV6-1 and TRBJ1-1; D may be TRBD1 (5 bases). Trimming shortened V by 1 base and J by 11 bases, and 20 bases separated the two germline ends. The germline V gene has CDR1 MNHNS and CDR2 SASEGT. CDR3 length equals 15 residues. The CDR3 coding sequence is TGTGCCAGCAGTGAAGAGAGCGGGGGAGAGGGTTGGGCTTTCTTT. Encoded protein: CASSEESGGEGWAFF.

There are a few counts of this clonotype. The rearrangement joins TRBV9 to TRBJ2-3; 16 bases align to TRBD2. The length of the CDR3 is 19 residues. Germline V gene data show CDR1 as SGDLS and CDR2 as YYNGEE. The ends lost 2 bases at V and 6 bases at J; junction bases unmatched: 12. CDR3 region: CASSVYLGLAGGAHDTQYF. The CDR3 region has the DNA TGTGCCAGCAGCGTCTACCTGGGACTAGCGGGAGGGGCACATGATACGCAGTATTTT.

V is TRBV10-3 and J is TRBJ2-7; 12 bases match TRBD2. Trimming cost V 6 bases and J 5 bases; bases outside gene matches: 11. The CDR3 contains 16 residues. CDR1 and CDR2 (germline): ENHRY, SYGVKD. CDR3 region: CAIRATSGSFRDEQYF. The CDR3 coding sequence is TGTGCCATCAGGGCGACTAGCGGGAGTTTTAGGGACGAGCAGTACTTC.

This clonotype was seen a few times. This chain links TRBV7-9 with TRBJ1-1, with D uncertain. The V gene lost 1 base and the J gene lost 4 bases, with 10 bases spanning the gap. Germline V lookup: CDR1 SEHNR, CDR2 FQNEAQ (reference sequence). The CDR3 has 14 residues. The CDR3 reads CASSLDQSFTEAFF. CDR3 coding DNA: TGTGCCAGCAGCTTAGATCAATCTTTCACTGAAGCTTTCTTT.

This clonotype was seen a few times. The chain recombines TRBV3-1 with TRBJ2-2; D gene uncertain. Germline CDR1 reads LGHDT; CDR2 reads YNNKEL (reference sequence). V lost 6 bases and J 9 bases, leaving 11 bases between the germline ends. The CDR3 sequence is 12 residues long. For the CDR3, the DNA is TGTGCCAGCAGTAATAAGGACCGGGAGCTGTTTTTT. It specifies CASSNKDRELFF.

Note on this clonotype: A much larger clone differs from this one at a single base, so this may be a read error. The rearrangement links TRBV15 to TRBJ1-5; D remains unclear. The germline gives CDR1 LNHNV, CDR2 YYDKDF (reference sequence). Trimming took 0 bases from V and 9 from J, leaving 9 bases between them. The CDR3 runs 13 residues. CDR3 in amino acids: CATSRESDRPQHF. Here the CDR3 DNA reads TGTGCCACCAGCAGAGAGTCGGATCGGCCCCAGCATTTT.

This clonotype was found many times. The CDR3 DNA reads as TGTGCCAGCAGCTTGTTTTATCGGCTGGGTAGCACAGATACGCAGTATTTT. It specifies CASSLFYRLGSTDTQYF. The V gene is TRBV7-2, the J gene TRBJ2-3; D is ambiguous. Trimming stripped 3 bases from V and 0 bases from J, with 16 bases between. Germline V gene sequence: CDR1 SGHTA, CDR2 FQGNSA. This CDR3 is built from 17 residues.

This clonotype was seen many times. V is TRBV12-3 or TRBV12-4 and J is TRBJ1-2; D is uncertain. Between the trimmed V and J ends, which lost 2 bases and 2 bases, there was a span of 3 bases. CDR3 size: 12 residues. CDR3 sequence (DNA): TGTGCCAGCAGTTTACAAAACTATGGCTACACCTTC. Amino acids: CASSLQNYGYTF.

At least ten counts were recorded for this clonotype. This chain joins TRBV20-1 and TRBJ1-1; a weak D match, TRBD1 (6 bases). Per germline, CDR1 DFQATT and CDR2 SNEGSKA (reference sequence). V was trimmed by 3 bases and J by 9 bases, leaving 14 bases between them. The CDR3 is made up of 12 amino acids. The DNA of the CDR3 is TGCAGTGCTAGGCCTAATCAGGGGAAAGCTTTCTTT. It is translated as CSARPNQGKAFF.

V is TRBV5-1 and J is TRBJ2-3; D perhaps matches TRBD2 (5 bases). Germline-derived CDR1 and CDR2 are SGHRS and YFSETQ. V lost 0 bases, J lost 2 bases, and 7 bases lay in between. CDR3 size: 14 residues. DNA for the CDR3: TGCGCCAGCAGCTTGGAGCGGCTCACAGATACGCAGTATTTT. Amino acids: CASSLERLTDTQYF.

The table lists this clonotype with many counts. J is TRBJ1-1 and V is TRBV12-3 or TRBV12-4; D is unclear. CDR3 length: 14 amino acids. V was cut by 6 bases and J by 2 bases, with 13 bases left in between. The CDR3 spells CASSPWNPNTEAFF. In DNA, the CDR3 is TGTGCCAGCAGCCCGTGGAACCCAAACACTGAAGCTTTCTTT.

This clonotype was observed many times. The rearrangement links TRBV7-9 to TRBJ1-1; 7 bases align to TRBD1. Germline CDR1 reads SEHNR; CDR2 reads FQNEAQ (reference sequence). J lost 3 bases, V lost 5 bases, and 6 bases had no gene match. The CDR3 is 14 residues long. The CDR3 region has the DNA TGTGCCAGCAGCCCCGGGACAGCCCACACTGAAGCTTTCTTT. Its translation is CASSPGTAHTEAFF.

This clonotype was observed a few times. The CDR3 nucleotides are TGTGCCAGCAGCCGGGGACAGGGGCGGATGAACACTGAAGCTTTCTTT. Translated, it gives CASSRGQGRMNTEAFF. V gene TRBV14 combines with J gene TRBJ1-1, with 10 bases aligning to TRBD1. The CDR3 loop spans 16 amino acids. V gave up 4 bases and J gave up 0 bases; unmatched junction bases: 5. Germline V CDR1 and CDR2: SGHDN, FVKESK. The full variable domain, its missing parts supplied by reference TRBV14 and TRBJ1-1, is EAGVTQFPSHSVIEKGQTVTLRCDPISGHDNLYWYRRVMGKEIKFLLHFVKESKQDESGMPNNRFLAERTGGTYSTLKVQPAELEDSGVYFCASSRGQGRMNTEAFFGQGTRLTVV.

This clonotype was counted a few times. V usage is TRBV25-1 and J usage is TRBJ2-2; the D gene is possibly TRBD2 (7 bases). The germline V gene encodes CDR1 MGHDK and CDR2 SYGVNS. This CDR3 spans 18 amino acids. The germline V and J ends were trimmed by 6 bases and 0 bases, with 20 bases remaining between them. The CDR3 sequence is CASSPRGASIPNTGELFF. The CDR3 DNA follows: TGTGCCAGCAGCCCCCGGGGGGCGTCCATACCGAACACCGGGGAGCTGTTTTTT. Together with reference TRBV25-1 and TRBJ2-2, the CDR3 gives the full variable domain: EADIYQTPRYLVIGTGKKITLECSQTMGHDKMYWYQQDPGMELHLIHYSYGVNSTEKGDLSSESTVSRIRTEHFPLTLESARPSHTSQYLCASSPRGASIPNTGELFFGEGSRLTVL.